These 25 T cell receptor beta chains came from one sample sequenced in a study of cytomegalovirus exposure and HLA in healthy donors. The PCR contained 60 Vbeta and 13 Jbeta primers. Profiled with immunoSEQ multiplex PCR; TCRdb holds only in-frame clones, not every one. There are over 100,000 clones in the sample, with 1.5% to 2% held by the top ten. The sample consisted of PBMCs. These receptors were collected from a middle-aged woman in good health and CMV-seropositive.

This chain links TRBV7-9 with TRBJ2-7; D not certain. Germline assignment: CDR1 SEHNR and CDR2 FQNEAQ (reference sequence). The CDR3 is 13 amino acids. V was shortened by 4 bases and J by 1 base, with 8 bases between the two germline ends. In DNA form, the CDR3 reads TGTGCCAGCAGCTCGGAGCCTTCCTACGAGCAGTACTTC. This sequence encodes CASSSEPSYEQYF.

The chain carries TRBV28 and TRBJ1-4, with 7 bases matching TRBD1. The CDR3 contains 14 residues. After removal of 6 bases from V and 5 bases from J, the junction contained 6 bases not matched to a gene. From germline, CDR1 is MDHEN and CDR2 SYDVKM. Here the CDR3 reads CASRSHRGNEKLFF. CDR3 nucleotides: TGTGCCAGCAGGAGTCACAGGGGAAATGAAAAACTGTTTTTT.

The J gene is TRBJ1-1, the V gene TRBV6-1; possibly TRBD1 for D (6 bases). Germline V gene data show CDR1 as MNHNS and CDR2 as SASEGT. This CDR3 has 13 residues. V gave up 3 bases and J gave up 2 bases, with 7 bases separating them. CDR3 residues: CASSDRGNTEAFF. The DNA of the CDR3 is TGTGCCAGCAGTGACAGGGGAAACACTGAAGCTTTCTTT.

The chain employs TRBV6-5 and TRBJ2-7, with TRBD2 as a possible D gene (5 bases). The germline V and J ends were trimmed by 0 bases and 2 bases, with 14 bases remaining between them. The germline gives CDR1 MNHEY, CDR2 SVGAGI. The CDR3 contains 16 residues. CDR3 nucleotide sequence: TGTGCCAGCAGTTACTCGGGGAAGGGAGTCCCCTACGAGCAGTACTTC. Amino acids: CASSYSGKGVPYEQYF.

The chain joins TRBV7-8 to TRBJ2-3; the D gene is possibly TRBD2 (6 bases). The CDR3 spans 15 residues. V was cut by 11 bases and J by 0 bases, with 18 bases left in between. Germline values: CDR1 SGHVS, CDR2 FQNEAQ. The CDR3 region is CAVTGVATSTDTQYF. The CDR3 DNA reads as TGTGCCGTAACGGGAGTGGCCACGAGCACAGATACGCAGTATTTT.

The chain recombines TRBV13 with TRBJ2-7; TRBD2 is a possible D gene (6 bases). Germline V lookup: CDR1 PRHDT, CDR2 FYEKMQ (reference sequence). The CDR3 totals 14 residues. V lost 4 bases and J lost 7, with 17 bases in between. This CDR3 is CASSSPGGSGEQYF. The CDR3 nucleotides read TGTGCCAGCAGCTCCCCCGGGGGTTCGGGAGAGCAGTACTTC.

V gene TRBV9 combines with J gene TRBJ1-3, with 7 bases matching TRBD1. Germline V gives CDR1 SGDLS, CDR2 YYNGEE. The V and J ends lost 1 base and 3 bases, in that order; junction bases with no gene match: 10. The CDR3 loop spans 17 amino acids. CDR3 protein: CASSVRDRVIDGNTIYF. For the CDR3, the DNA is TGTGCCAGCAGCGTACGAGACAGGGTGATAGATGGAAACACCATATATTTT.

The CDR3 loop is CSVEDGQGANEQFF. CDR3 nucleotides: TGCAGCGTTGAAGACGGACAGGGGGCCAATGAGCAGTTCTTC. The V gene is TRBV29-1, the J gene TRBJ2-1, with 11 bases identical to TRBD1. The CDR3 has 14 amino acids. The germline CDR1 and CDR2 sequences are SQVTM and ANQGSEA. The J segment lost 6 bases and the V segment lost 0 bases, leaving 1 base of the junction unmatched.

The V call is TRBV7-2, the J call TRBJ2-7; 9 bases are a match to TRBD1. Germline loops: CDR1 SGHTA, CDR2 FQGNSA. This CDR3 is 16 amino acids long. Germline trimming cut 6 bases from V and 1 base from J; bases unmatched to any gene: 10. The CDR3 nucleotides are TGTGCCAGCAGACCCGAACGGGGGACAGGGTCCTACGAGCAGTACTTC. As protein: CASRPERGTGSYEQYF.

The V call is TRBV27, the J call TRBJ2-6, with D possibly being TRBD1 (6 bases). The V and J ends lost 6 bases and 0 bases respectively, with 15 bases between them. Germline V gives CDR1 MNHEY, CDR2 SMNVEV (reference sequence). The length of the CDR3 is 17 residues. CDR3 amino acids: CASRPGTLISGANVLTF. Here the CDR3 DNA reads TGTGCCAGCAGACCCGGGACATTAATCTCTGGGGCCAACGTCCTGACTTTC.

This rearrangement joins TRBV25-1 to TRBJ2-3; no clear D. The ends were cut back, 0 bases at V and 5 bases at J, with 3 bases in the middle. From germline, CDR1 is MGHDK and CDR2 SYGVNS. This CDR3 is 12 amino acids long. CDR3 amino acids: CASSEYQDTQYF. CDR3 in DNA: TGTGCCAGCAGTGAATATCAAGATACGCAGTATTTT. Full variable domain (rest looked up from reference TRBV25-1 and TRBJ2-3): EADIYQTPRYLVIGTGKKITLECSQTMGHDKMYWYQQDPGMELHLIHYSYGVNSTEKGDLSSESTVSRIRTEHFPLTLESARPSHTSQYLCASSEYQDTQYFGPGTRLTVL.

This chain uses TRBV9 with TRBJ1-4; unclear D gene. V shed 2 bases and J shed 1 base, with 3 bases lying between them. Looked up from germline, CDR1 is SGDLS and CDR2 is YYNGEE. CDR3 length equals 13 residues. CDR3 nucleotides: TGTGCCAGCAGCGTGAGAACTAATGAAAAACTGTTTTTT. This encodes CASSVRTNEKLFF.

The CDR3 loop reads CASSISPFQGTEAFF. Here the CDR3 DNA reads TGTGCCAGTAGTATTAGCCCCTTTCAGGGGACTGAAGCTTTCTTT. The gene calls are TRBV19 and TRBJ1-1, with D tentatively TRBD1 (6 bases). This CDR3 comprises 15 residues. Germline V gene data show CDR1 as LNHDA and CDR2 as SQIVND (reference sequence). Trimming removed 3 bases from V and 5 bases from J, with 16 bases in between.

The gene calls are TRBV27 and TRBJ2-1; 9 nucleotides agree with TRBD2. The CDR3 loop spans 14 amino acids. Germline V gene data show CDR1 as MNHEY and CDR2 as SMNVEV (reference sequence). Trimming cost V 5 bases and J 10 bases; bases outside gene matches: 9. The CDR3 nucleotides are TGTGCCAGCAGTCGTCCGGGACTAGCCTACGAGCAGTTCTTC. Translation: CASSRPGLAYEQFF.

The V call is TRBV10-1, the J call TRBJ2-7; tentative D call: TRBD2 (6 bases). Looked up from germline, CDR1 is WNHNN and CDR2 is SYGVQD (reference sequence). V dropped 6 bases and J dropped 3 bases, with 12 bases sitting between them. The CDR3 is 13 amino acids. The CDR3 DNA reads TGCGCCAGCAGAGAAGGGACTTTCTACGAGCAGTACTTC. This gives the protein CASREGTFYEQYF.

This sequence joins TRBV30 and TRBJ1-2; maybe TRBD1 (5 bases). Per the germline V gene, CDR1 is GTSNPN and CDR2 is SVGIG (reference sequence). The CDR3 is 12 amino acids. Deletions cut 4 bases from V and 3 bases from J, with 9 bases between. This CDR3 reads CAWIRGDYGYTF. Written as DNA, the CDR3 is TGTGCCTGGATCCGGGGGGACTATGGCTACACCTTC.

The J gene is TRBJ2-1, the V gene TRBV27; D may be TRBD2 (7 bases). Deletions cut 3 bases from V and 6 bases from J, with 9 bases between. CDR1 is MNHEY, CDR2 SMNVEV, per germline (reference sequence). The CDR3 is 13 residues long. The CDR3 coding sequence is TGTGCCAGCAGTTTGGGGGGGCTCAATGAGCAGTTCTTC. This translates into CASSLGGLNEQFF.

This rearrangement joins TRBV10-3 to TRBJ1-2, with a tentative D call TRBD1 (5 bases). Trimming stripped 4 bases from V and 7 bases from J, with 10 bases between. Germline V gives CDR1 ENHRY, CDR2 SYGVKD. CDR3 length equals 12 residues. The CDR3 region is CAISGGGGGYTF. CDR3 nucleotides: TGTGCCATCAGTGGGGGGGGAGGTGGCTACACCTTC.

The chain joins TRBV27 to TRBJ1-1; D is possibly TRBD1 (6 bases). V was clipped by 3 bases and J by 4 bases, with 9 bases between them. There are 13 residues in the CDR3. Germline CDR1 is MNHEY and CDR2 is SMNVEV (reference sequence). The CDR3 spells CASSFEGVTEAFF. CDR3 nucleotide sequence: TGTGCCAGCAGTTTTGAGGGGGTCACTGAAGCTTTCTTT.

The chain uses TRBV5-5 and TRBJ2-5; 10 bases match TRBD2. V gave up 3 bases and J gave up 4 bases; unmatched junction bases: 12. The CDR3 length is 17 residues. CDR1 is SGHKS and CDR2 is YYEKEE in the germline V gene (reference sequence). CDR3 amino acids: CASSSPRASGSSETQYF. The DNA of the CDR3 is TGTGCCAGCAGCTCCCCCCGAGCTAGCGGGAGTTCAGAGACCCAGTACTTC. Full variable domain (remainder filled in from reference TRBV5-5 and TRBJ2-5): DAGVTQSPTHLIKTRGQQVTLRCSPISGHKSVSWYQQVLGQGPQFIFQYYEKEERGRGNFPDRFSARQFPNYSSELNVNALLLGDSALYLCASSSPRASGSSETQYFGPGTRLLVL.

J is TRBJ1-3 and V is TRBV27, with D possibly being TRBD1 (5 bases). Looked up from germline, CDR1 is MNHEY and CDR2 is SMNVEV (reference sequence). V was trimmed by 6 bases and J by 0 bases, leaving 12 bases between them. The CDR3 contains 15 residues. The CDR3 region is CASRARGISGNTIYF. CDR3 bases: TGTGCCAGCAGGGCTAGGGGCATCTCTGGAAACACCATATATTTT.

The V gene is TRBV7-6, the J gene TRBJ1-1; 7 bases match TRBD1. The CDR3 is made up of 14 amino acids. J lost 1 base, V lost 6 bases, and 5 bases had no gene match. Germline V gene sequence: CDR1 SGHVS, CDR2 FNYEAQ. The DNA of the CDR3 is TGTGCCAGCAGTCTACGGACAGGGAACACTGAAGCTTTCTTT. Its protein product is CASSLRTGNTEAFF.

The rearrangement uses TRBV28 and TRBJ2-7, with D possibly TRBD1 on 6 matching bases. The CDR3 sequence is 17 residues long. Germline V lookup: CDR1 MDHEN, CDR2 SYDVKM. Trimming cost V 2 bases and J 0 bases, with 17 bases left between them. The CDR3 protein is CASSLELGQPISYEQYF. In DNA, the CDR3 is TGTGCCAGCAGTTTAGAGTTGGGACAACCCATCTCCTACGAGCAGTACTTC. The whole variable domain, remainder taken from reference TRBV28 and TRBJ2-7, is DVKVTQSSRYLVKRTGEKVFLECVQDMDHENMFWYRQDPGLGLRLIYFSYDVKMKEKGDIPEGYSVSREKKERFSLILESASTNQTSMYLCASSLELGQPISYEQYFGPGTRLTVT.

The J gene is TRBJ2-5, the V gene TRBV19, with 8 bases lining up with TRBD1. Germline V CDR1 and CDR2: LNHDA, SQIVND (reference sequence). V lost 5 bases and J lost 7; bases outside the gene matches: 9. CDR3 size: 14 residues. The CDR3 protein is CASSPDREFVTQYF. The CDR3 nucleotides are TGTGCCAGTAGTCCGGACAGGGAATTTGTGACCCAGTACTTC.

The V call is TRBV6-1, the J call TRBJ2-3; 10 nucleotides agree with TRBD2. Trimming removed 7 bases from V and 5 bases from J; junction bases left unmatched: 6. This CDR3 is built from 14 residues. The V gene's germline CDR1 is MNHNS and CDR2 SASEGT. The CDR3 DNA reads TGTGCCAGCACGGTAGCGGGAGGCCTAGATACGCAGTATTTT. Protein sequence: CASTVAGGLDTQYF.